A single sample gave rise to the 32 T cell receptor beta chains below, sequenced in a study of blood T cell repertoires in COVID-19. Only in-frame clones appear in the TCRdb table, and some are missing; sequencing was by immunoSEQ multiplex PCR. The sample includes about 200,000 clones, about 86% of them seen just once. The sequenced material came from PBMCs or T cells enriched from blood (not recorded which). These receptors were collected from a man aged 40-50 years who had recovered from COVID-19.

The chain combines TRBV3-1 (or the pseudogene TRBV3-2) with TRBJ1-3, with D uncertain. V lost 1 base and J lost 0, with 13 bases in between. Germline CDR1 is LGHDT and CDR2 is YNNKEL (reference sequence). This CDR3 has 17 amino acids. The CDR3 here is CASSQVLGLSSGNTIYF. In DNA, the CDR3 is TGTGCCAGCAGCCAAGTTCTAGGACTGAGCTCTGGAAACACCATATATTTT.

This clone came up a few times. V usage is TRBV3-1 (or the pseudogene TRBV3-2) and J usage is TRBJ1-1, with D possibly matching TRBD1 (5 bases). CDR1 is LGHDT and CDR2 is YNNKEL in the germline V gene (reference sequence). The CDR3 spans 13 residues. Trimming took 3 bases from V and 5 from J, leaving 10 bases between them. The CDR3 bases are TGTGCCAGCAGCCAGACGGAGGGGACTGAAGCTTTCTTT. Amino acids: CASSQTEGTEAFF.

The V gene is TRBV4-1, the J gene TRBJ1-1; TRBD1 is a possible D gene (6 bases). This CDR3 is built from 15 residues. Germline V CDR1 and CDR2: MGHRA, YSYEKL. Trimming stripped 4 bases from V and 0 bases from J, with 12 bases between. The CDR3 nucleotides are TGCGCCAGCAGCCGGGGGGGCTTTATGAACACTGAAGCTTTCTTT. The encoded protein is CASSRGGFMNTEAFF.

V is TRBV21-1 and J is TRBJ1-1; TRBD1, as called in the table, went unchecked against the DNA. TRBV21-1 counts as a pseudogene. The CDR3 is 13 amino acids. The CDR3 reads CASSKKGPLLAFF. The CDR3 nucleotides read TGTGCCAGCAGCAAAAAGGGGCCCCTATTGGCTTTCTTT.

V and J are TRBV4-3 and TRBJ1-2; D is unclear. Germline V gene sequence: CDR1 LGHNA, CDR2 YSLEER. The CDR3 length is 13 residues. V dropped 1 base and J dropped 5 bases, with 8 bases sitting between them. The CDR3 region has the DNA TGCGCCAGCAGCCAAGGGCGGGAATATGGCTACACCTTC. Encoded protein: CASSQGREYGYTF.

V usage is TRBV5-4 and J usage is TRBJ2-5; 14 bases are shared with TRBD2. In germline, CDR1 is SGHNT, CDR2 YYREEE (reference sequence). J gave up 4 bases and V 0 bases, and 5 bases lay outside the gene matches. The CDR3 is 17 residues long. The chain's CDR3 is CASSLGRTSGGRETQYF. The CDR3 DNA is TGTGCCAGCAGCTTGGGACGGACTAGCGGGGGGCGAGAGACCCAGTACTTC.

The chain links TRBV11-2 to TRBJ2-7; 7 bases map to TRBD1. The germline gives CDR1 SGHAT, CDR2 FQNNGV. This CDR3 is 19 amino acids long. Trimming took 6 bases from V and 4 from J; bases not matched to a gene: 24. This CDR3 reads CASRPNRTGLKTNAYEQYF. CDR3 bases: TGTGCCAGCAGACCAAATAGGACAGGCCTAAAGACCAATGCTTACGAGCAGTACTTC.

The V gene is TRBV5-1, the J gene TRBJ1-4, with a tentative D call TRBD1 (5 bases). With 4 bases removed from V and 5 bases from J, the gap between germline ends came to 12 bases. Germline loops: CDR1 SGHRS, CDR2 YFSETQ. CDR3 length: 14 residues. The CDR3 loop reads CASSPRQPNEKLFF. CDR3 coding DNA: TGCGCCAGCAGCCCCAGACAGCCGAATGAAAAACTGTTTTTT.

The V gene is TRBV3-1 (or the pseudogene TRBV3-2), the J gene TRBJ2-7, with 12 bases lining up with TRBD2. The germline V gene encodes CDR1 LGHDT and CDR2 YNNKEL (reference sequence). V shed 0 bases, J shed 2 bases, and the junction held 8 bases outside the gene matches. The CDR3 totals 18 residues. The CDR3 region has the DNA TGTGCCAGCAGCCAAGATAGCGGACTAGCGGGGATAACCTACGAGCAGTACTTC. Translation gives CASSQDSGLAGITYEQYF.

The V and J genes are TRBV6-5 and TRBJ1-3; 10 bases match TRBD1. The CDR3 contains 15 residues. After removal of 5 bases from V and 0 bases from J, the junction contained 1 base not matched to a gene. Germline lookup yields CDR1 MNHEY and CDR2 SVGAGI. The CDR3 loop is CASSRDRGSGNTIYF. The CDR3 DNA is TGTGCCAGCAGTCGGGACAGGGGCTCTGGAAACACCATATATTTT.

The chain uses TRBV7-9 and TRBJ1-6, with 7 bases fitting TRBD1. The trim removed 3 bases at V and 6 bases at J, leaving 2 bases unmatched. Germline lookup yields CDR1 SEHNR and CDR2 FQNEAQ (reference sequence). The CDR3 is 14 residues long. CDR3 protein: CASSLGQLNSPLHF. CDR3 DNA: TGTGCCAGCAGCTTGGGACAGCTTAATTCACCCCTCCACTTT.

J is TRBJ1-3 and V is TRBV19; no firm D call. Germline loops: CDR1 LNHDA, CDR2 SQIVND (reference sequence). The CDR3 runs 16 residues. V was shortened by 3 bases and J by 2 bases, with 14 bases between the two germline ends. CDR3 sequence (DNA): TGTGCCAGTAGTATTCAAAAACTGAATGCTGGAAACACCATATATTTT. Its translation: CASSIQKLNAGNTIYF.

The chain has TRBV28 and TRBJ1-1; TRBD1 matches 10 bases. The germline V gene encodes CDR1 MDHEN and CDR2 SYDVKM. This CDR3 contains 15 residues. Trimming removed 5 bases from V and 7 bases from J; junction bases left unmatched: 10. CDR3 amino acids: CASSLPGDRGLEAFF. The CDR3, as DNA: TGTGCCAGCAGTCTCCCTGGGGACAGGGGACTTGAAGCTTTCTTT. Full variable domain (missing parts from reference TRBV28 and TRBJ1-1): DVKVTQSSRYLVKRTGEKVFLECVQDMDHENMFWYRQDPGLGLRLIYFSYDVKMKEKGDIPEGYSVSREKKERFSLILESASTNQTSMYLCASSLPGDRGLEAFFGQGTRLTVV.

The CDR3 sequence is CASGPGQGNYGYTF. The CDR3 bases are TGTGCCAGTGGGCCGGGACAGGGGAACTATGGCTACACCTTC. The chain combines TRBV19 with TRBJ1-2; 10 nucleotides align to TRBD1. Germline V lookup: CDR1 LNHDA, CDR2 SQIVND (reference sequence). CDR3 length: 14 amino acids. V lost 8 bases, J lost 2 bases, and 5 bases stayed unmatched.

CDR3 region: CASSSGSGSGNTIYF. The CDR3 DNA reads TGTGCCAGCAGTTCAGGCTCCGGCTCTGGAAACACCATATATTTT. The chain couples TRBV3-1 (or the pseudogene TRBV3-2) to TRBJ1-3; no reliable D call. This CDR3 is 15 amino acids long. CDR1 is LGHDT, CDR2 YNNKEL, per germline (reference sequence). Trimming left V 6 bases short and J 0 bases short, with 12 bases between.

CDR3 bases: TGCGCCAGCAGCCAAGAAATATGGCAGGGGGATGGCTACACCTTC. Translating it yields CASSQEIWQGDGYTF. The chain is built from TRBV4-3 and TRBJ1-2; TRBD1 agrees at 7 bases. The CDR3 contains 15 residues. Per germline, CDR1 LGHNA and CDR2 YSLEER. J was trimmed by 6 bases and V by 0 bases; bases with no gene match: 7.

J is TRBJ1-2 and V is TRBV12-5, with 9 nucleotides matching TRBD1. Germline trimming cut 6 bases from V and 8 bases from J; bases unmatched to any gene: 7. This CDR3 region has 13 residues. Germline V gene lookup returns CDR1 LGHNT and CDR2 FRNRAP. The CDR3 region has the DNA TGTGCTAGTGGCCTCTCGGACAGGGGAGGCTACACCTTC. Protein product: CASGLSDRGGYTF.

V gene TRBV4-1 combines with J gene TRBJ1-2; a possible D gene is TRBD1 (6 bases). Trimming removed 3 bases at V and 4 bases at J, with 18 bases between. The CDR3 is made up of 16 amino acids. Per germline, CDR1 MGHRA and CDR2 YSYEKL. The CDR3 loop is CASSHSTGSQPYGYTF. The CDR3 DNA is TGCGCCAGCAGCCATTCCACAGGGAGCCAACCCTATGGCTACACCTTC.

CDR3 sequence reads: CASSQERQGKTYGYTF. Here the CDR3 DNA reads TGTGCCAGCAGCCAAGAAAGACAGGGGAAAACCTATGGCTACACCTTC. This rearrangement joins TRBV4-2 to TRBJ1-2, with 8 bases aligning to TRBD1. CDR1 and CDR2 (germline): LGHNA, YNFKEQ. Trimming at V came to 0 bases and at J to 4 bases, leaving 7 bases not matched to a gene. CDR3 length: 16 residues.

CDR3 amino acids: CASSVAAFTTGELFF. CDR3 bases: TGTGCCAGCAGCGTAGCAGCGTTCACCACCGGGGAGCTGTTTTTT. The gene calls are TRBV9 and TRBJ2-2; D unresolved. The CDR3 runs to 15 residues. Trimming cost V 0 bases and J 4 bases, with 10 bases left between them. Germline V gives CDR1 SGDLS, CDR2 YYNGEE.

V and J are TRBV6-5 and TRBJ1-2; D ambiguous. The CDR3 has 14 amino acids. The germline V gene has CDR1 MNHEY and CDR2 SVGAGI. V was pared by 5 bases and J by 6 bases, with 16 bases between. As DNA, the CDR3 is TGTGCCAGCAGTACAACAGAGATCTCAAATGGCTACACCTTC. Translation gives CASSTTEISNGYTF.

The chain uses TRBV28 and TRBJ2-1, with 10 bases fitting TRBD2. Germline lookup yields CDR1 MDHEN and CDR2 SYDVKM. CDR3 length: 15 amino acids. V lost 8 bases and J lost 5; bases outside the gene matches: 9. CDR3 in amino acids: CASALQSGGDNEQFF. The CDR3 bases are TGTGCCAGCGCCCTTCAGAGCGGGGGGGACAATGAGCAGTTCTTC.

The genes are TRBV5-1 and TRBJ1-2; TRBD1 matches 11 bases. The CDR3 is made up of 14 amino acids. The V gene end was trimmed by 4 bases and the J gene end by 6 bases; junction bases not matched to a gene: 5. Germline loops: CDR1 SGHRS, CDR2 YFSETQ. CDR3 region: CASSPDRGRHGYTF. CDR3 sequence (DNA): TGCGCCAGCAGCCCGGACAGGGGGCGTCATGGCTACACCTTC.

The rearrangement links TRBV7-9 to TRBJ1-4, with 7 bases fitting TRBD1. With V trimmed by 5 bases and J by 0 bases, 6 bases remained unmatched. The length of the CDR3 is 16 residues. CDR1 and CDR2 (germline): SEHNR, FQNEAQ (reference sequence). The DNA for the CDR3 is TGTGCCAGCAGCGCAGGGACAGTTGCAACTAATGAAAAACTGTTTTTT. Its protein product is CASSAGTVATNEKLFF.

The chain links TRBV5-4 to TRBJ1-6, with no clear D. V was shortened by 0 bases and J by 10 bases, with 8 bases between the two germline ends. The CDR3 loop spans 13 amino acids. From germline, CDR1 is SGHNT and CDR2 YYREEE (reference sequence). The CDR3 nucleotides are TGTGCCAGCAGCTTGGACTTTAGATCACCCCTCCACTTT. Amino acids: CASSLDFRSPLHF.

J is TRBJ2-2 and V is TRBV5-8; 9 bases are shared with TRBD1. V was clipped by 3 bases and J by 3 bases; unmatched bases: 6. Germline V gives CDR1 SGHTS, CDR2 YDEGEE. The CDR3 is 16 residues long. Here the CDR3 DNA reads TGTGCCAGCAGCTCTTGGGGACAGGGTTACACCGGGGAGCTGTTTTTT. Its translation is CASSSWGQGYTGELFF.

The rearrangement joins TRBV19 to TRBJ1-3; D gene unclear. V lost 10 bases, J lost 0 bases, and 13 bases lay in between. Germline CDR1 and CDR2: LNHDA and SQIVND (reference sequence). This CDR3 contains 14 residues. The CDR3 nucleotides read TGTGCCACCCGAAACCAAGCCTCTGGAAACACCATATATTTT. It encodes CATRNQASGNTIYF.

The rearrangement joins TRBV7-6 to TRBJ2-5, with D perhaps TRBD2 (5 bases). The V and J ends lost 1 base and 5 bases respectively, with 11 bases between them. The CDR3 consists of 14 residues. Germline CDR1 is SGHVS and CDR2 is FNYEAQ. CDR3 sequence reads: CASSLGLTWETQYF. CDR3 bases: TGTGCCAGCAGCTTAGGACTAACTTGGGAGACCCAGTACTTC.

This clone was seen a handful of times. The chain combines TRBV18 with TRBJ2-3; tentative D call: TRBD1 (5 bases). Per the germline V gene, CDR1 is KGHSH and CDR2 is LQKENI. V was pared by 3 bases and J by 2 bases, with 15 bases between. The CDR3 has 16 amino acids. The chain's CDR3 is CASSPSGNGITDTQYF. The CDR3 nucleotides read TGTGCCAGCTCACCGTCAGGGAATGGTATCACAGATACGCAGTATTTT.

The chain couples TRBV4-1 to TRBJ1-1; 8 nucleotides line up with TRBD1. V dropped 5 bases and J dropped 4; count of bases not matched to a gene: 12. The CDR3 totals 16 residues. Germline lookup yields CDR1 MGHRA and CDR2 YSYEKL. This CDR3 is CASSVQGASFRTEAFF. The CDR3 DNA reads TGCGCCAGCAGCGTCCAGGGGGCATCTTTTCGCACTGAAGCTTTCTTT.

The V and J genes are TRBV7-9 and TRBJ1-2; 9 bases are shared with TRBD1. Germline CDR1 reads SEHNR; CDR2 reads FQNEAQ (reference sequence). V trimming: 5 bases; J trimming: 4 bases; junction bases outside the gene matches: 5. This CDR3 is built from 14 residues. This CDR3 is CASSPGTGIYGYTF. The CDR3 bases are TGTGCCAGCAGCCCCGGGACAGGGATCTATGGCTACACCTTC.

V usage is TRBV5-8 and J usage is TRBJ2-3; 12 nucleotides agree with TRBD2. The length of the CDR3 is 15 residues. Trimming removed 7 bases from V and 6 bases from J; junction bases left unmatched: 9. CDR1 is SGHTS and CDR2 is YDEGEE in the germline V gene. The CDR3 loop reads CASGLTSGGGDTQYF. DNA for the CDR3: TGTGCCAGCGGCCTGACTAGCGGGGGTGGGGATACGCAGTATTTT. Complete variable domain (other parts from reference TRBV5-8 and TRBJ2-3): EAGVTQSPTHLIKTRGQQATLRCSPISGHTSVYWYQQALGLGLQFLLWYDEGEERNRGNFPPRFSGRQFPNYSSELNVNALELEDSALYLCASGLTSGGGDTQYFGPGTRLTVL.